The rows below give T cell receptor beta chains drawn from one sample of a study of T cell responses to AZD1222 COVID-19 vaccine. Produced via immunoSEQ multiplex PCR; TCRdb's table is partial and in-frame only. The sample has some 120,000 clones, just under 90% seen once. Sequencing was performed on peripheral blood, taken on day 0 of AZD1222 vaccination. These receptors were obtained from an adult in good health. Both conserved end residues are part of each CDR3. Each record gives: clone size, J gene, D gene, V gene, CDR3 DNA, CDR3 protein. The D gene is left open where the match is weak. Size is omitted from some rows. Given values are once, few, many or a class for expanded clones.

>-|TRBJ1-5|-|TRBV7-8
TGTGCCAGCAGCTCCGACCGGAGACAGCCCCAGCATTTT
CASSSDRRQPQHF
>-|TRBJ2-7|TRBD1|TRBV7-9
TGTGCCAGCAGCTTCTGGGGGACAGGGTCCGAGCAGTACTTC
CASSFWGTGSEQYF
>-|TRBJ2-3|TRBD1|TRBV7-9
TGTGCCAGCAGCACTCACAGGGGTTCGACAGATACGCAGTATTTT
CASSTHRGSTDTQYF
>-|TRBJ2-4|TRBD2|TRBV7-2
TGTGCCAGCAGCTTAGGTCTACTAGCGGGAGCCAAAAACATTCAGTACTTC
CASSLGLLAGAKNIQYF
>few|TRBJ1-3|-|TRBV29-1
TGCAGCGCTGCGACAGATTTGCGAAACACCATATATTTT
CSAATDLRNTIYF
>-|TRBJ1-1|-|TRBV7-9
TGTGCCAGCAGACGCGGACGTAACGCTGAAGCTTTCTTT
CASRRGRNAEAFF
>once|TRBJ2-7|-|TRBV7-9
TGTGCCAGCAGCTTAGACCTAGCGTACGCCTACGAGCAGTACTTC
CASSLDLAYAYEQYF
>-|TRBJ2-2|TRBD1|TRBV9
TGTGCCAGCAGCCCATCACAGGGGGCTGGCACCGGGGAGCTGTTTTTT
CASSPSQGAGTGELFF
>-|TRBJ2-3|TRBD2|TRBV11-2
TGTGCCAGCAGCTCCCCGACCCGGACTAGCGGCAACCCCCCAGATACGCAGTATTTT
CASSSPTRTSGNPPDTQYF
>-|TRBJ1-1|-|TRBV18
TGTGCCAGCTCCCCAGACGGAATCGGGACTGAAGCTTTCTTT
CASSPDGIGTEAFF
>few|TRBJ1-1|-|TRBV27
TGTGCCAGCAGTTCACCGATGAGGGATCAGAACACTGAAGCTTTCTTT
CASSSPMRDQNTEAFF
>few|TRBJ1-3|-|TRBV5-6
TGTGCCAGCAGCTTGGCTTTTACGGTGAGCTCTGGAAACACCATATATTTT
CASSLAFTVSSGNTIYF
>-|TRBJ1-6|TRBD1|TRBV6-5
TGTGCCAGCAGTCCCCGGGACAGCTATAATTCACCCCTCCACTTT
CASSPRDSYNSPLHF
>once|TRBJ2-5|TRBD2|TRBV4-2
TGTGCCAGCAGCGAATTAGCGGGGGGAGAGACCCAGTACTTC
CASSELAGGETQYF
>-|TRBJ1-2|TRBD1|TRBV10-2
TGCGCCAGCAGTGAGGGACAGGGGGCGGCCGCTAACTATGGCTACACCTTC
CASSEGQGAAANYGYTF
>-|TRBJ2-3|-|TRBV3-1/TRBV3-2
TGTGCCAGCAGCCGGGTGGGCGGGGTCGCTGCAGATACGCAGTATTTT
CASSRVGGVAADTQYF
>-|TRBJ2-7|-|TRBV7-2
TGTGCCAGCACCCCCGTGGAGCAGTACTTC
CASTPVEQYF
>-|TRBJ2-7|-|TRBV2
TGTGCCAGCAGTAGTCTAGTGGGCTACGAGCAGTACTTC
CASSSLVGYEQYF
>-|TRBJ2-1|-|TRBV18
TGTGCCAGCTCACCGGTGCTAGTGGGCTCCTACAATGAGCAGTTCTTC
CASSPVLVGSYNEQFF
>few|TRBJ2-7|TRBD1|TRBV13
TGTGCCAGCAGCGCGCAGTACAGGGGGGCGCGGGACTACGAGCAGTACTTC
CASSAQYRGARDYEQYF
>-|TRBJ1-5|TRBD1|TRBV7-2
TGTGCCAGCACCGACCAGGGGGGCCTTCCGTCGGCCCAGCATTTT
CASTDQGGLPSAQHF
>-|TRBJ1-2|TRBD1|TRBV3-1/TRBV3-2
TGTGCCAGCAGTTATCTTCCCGGGACAGGGAACTATGGCTACACCTTC
CASSYLPGTGNYGYTF
>-|TRBJ2-1|-|TRBV28
TGTGCCAGCAGCCCCACCGGAGATGAGCAGTTCTTC
CASSPTGDEQFF
>-|TRBJ2-6|-|TRBV7-2
TGTGCCAGCAGCTTATGGGACGCTGGGGCCAACGTCCTGACTTTC
CASSLWDAGANVLTF
>-|TRBJ2-3|-|TRBV5-1
TGCGCCAGCAGCTTGGAATCCAGGGCCACAGATACGCAGTATTTT
CASSLESRATDTQYF
>-|TRBJ2-2|-|TRBV6-4
TGTGCCAGCGCACAGGGCCCTGGGGCCGGGGAGCTGTTTTTT
CASAQGPGAGELFF
>-|TRBJ1-2|-|TRBV3-1/TRBV3-2
TGTGCCAGCAGCCAAGATGCACTCTATGGCTACACCTTC
CASSQDALYGYTF
>-|TRBJ2-1|TRBD2|TRBV11-2
TGTGCCAGCAGCCCAGGGGCTAGCGGGAGGGCCGGCCACAATGAGCAGTTCTTC
CASSPGASGRAGHNEQFF
>-|TRBJ2-1|-|TRBV7-2
TGTGCCAGCAGCTTAGGCGGGAAGGTAGGTGAGCAGTTCTTC
CASSLGGKVGEQFF
>-|TRBJ2-5|-|TRBV6-6
TGTGCCAGCAGCCAACCTGGGTGGGCCAAAGAGACCCAGTACTTC
CASSQPGWAKETQYF
>-|TRBJ2-7|-|TRBV19
TGTGCCAGTAGTATATCCCTCGACGGACACTACGAGCAGTACTTC
CASSISLDGHYEQYF
>-|TRBJ1-5|-|TRBV5-1
TGCGCCAGCAGCTTGGCTGGGTCAGGTCAGCCCCAGCATTTT
CASSLAGSGQPQHF
>-|TRBJ1-4|-|TRBV5-1
TGCGCCAGCAGCTTGGTGGGGGGGAATGAAAAACTGTTTTTT
CASSLVGGNEKLFF
>-|TRBJ2-2|-|TRBV7-9
TGTGCCAGCAGCTTATCGGCCGGGGAGCTGTTTTTT
CASSLSAGELFF
>once|TRBJ1-6|TRBD1|TRBV6-5
TGTGCCAGCAGTTTGGGACAGAATAATTCACCCCTCCACTTT
CASSLGQNNSPLHF
>once|TRBJ2-2|-|TRBV30
TGTGCCTGGAGTGTGTCCGTAAGAGGGCCCGGGGAGCTGTTTTTT
CAWSVSVRGPGELFF
>-|TRBJ1-6|-|TRBV6-1
TGTGCCAGCAGTGAGGGGGCTAGTAATTCACCCCTCCACTTT
CASSEGASNSPLHF
>-|TRBJ2-5|-|TRBV2
TGTGCCAGCAGGAACAGGGTTGTGGAGACCCAGTACTTC
CASRNRVVETQYF
>once|TRBJ2-3|-|TRBV24-1
TGTGCCACCAGTGATTTCGGGGCAGATACGCAGTATTTT
CATSDFGADTQYF
>-|TRBJ2-7|TRBD1|TRBV6-5
TGTGCCAGCAGAGTTGGACAGGAAAGTGACTACGAGCAGTACTTC
CASRVGQESDYEQYF
>-|TRBJ2-7|-|TRBV5-4
TGTGCCAGCAGCCTGGCCCAGGGGCCCTCTCGGGACGAGCAGTACTTC
CASSLAQGPSRDEQYF
>-|TRBJ2-3|-|TRBV5-6
TGTGCCAGCAGCTTGAGGGCAACAGATACGCAGTATTTT
CASSLRATDTQYF
>-|TRBJ1-5|TRBD1|TRBV27
TGTGCCAGCAGTCCCATCAGCGGGACAGGGCCCCAGCATTTT
CASSPISGTGPQHF